Below, one T cell receptor (beta chain) is given with its context. The antigen is undetermined. This sample stems from a study of breast tumors, draining lymph nodes, adjacent tissues. Overall study results and limits: Luminal-like breast cancer showed significantly greater tumor-nontumor repertoire similarity than basal-like breast cancer did. Tumor TCR diversity was below lymph nodes but above nontumor tissue. Most tumor T cells seemingly derive from lymph node, then expand in tumor.

The CDR3 totals 16 residues. Between the trimmed V and J ends, which lost 6 bases and 2 bases, there was a span of 23 bases. CDR1 is DFQATT, CDR2 SNEGSKA, per germline (reference sequence). TCRdb re-called the multiplex PCR reads with MiXCR, one entry per CDR3 protein. In the table there are tens of thousands of distinct CDR3 sequences, about 21% of which are singletons. This chain uses TRBV20-1 with TRBJ2-7, with a tentative D call TRBD1 (6 bases). The sample consisted of breast tumor tissue. This receptor was identified in a female donor with breast cancer. Some clones in this sample may be carry-over from other donors' samples. The CDR3 region is CSAVGRNRVGAYEQYF. In DNA, the CDR3 is TGCAGTGCCGTAGGGAGAAACAGGGTTGGGGCCTACGAGCAGTACTTC.